This T cell receptor beta chain originates from a study of blood T cell repertoires in COVID-19. Measured with immunoSEQ multiplex PCR; TCRdb has only the in-frame clones, and not every one. The profile shows about 88,000 clones, 55% to 80% of them singletons. The sequencing input was peripheral blood. The sequence came from a woman between 55 and 75 years old in a cohort sampled during active or convalescent COVID-19.

This CDR3 is CASSHRRTGNTEAFF. CDR3 nucleotides: TGTGCCAGCAGCCACCGTAGGACAGGGAACACTGAAGCTTTCTTT. The V gene is TRBV28, the J gene TRBJ1-1, with 7 bases fitting TRBD1. This CDR3 region has 15 residues. V lost 6 bases, J lost 1 base, and 8 bases stayed unmatched. CDR1 MDHEN and CDR2 SYDVKM come from the germline V gene.